This TCR beta chain was captured by sequencing in a study of CD4 T cells in relation to SARS-CoV-2 and coronaviruses. Of note for this clone: The antigen remains undetermined.

The assay was immunoSEQ multiplex PCR, and TCRdb's table has in-frame clones only and misses some. The sample includes around 25,000 clones, more than 75% seen only once; the top ten take 10%. CD4+ T cells from unexposed donors were obtained before the COVID-19 pandemic (2011-2018). After ten to eleven days of culture, CD4+ T cells were isolated. The CDR3 has 14 amino acids. V gave up 6 bases and J gave up 3 bases, with 15 bases separating them. Germline lookup yields CDR1 SEHNR and CDR2 FQNEAQ (reference sequence). The clonotype originates from a human donor in good health. The gene calls are TRBV7-9 and TRBJ2-7, with D perhaps matching TRBD1 (6 bases). Material for sequencing was CD4+ T cells from PBMCs, cultured in vitro. The CDR3, as DNA: TGTGCCAGCAGGGACGGACAGAAAAACTACGAGCAGTACTTC. It translates to CASRDGQKNYEQYF.